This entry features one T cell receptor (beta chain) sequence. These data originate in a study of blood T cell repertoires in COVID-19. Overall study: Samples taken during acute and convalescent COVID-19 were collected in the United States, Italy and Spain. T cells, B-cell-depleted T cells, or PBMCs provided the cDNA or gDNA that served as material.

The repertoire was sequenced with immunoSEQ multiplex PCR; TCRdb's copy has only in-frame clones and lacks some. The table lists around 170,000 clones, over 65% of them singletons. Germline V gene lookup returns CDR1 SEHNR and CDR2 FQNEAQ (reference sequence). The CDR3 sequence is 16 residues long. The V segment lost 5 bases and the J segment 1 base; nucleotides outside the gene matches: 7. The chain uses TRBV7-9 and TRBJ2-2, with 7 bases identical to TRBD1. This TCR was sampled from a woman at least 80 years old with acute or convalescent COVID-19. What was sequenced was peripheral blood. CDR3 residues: CASSQLGDRNTGELFF. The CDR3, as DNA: TGTGCCAGCAGCCAACTCGGGGACAGGAACACCGGGGAGCTGTTTTTT.